Shown below are 21 T cell receptor beta chains from a single sample sequenced in a study of blood T cell repertoires in COVID-19. Generated by immunoSEQ multiplex PCR, the TCRdb table keeps only in-frame clones and is missing some. The sample lists over 200,000 clones, 80% to 85% seen once, with around 4.4% in the top ten. Sequenced input: peripheral blood. Every receptor here comes from a man aged 50 or older with active or convalescent COVID-19.

The chain links TRBV5-1 to TRBJ2-5, with a tentative D call TRBD2 (6 bases). Germline V CDR1 and CDR2: SGHRS, YFSETQ. V gave up 4 bases and J gave up 4 bases, with 8 bases separating them. The CDR3 spans 12 residues. DNA of the CDR3: TGCGCCAGCAGCGAGGGAGGAGAGACCCAGTACTTC. It encodes CASSEGGETQYF.

V and J are TRBV5-1 and TRBJ2-2, with 10 bases lining up with TRBD1. The trim removed 1 base at V and 4 bases at J, leaving 10 bases unmatched. Germline V CDR1 and CDR2: SGHRS, YFSETQ. The CDR3 is 18 amino acids. The DNA for the CDR3 is TGCGCCAGCAGCTTGATCCGGCATGGACAGGGGGGCACCGGGGAGCTGTTTTTT. Translating gives CASSLIRHGQGGTGELFF.

V is TRBV5-1 and J is TRBJ2-1; 8 bases are a match to TRBD2. V was clipped by 3 bases and J by 3 bases; unmatched bases: 11. In germline, CDR1 is SGHRS, CDR2 YFSETQ. The CDR3 has 17 amino acids. The CDR3 nucleotides are TGCGCCAGCAGCTCAATTTACGGGACTAGAATCTACAATGAGCAGTTCTTC. Amino acids: CASSSIYGTRIYNEQFF.

The chain joins TRBV9 to TRBJ2-1; a possible D gene is TRBD2 (7 bases). Germline V gene data show CDR1 as SGDLS and CDR2 as YYNGEE. V lost 4 bases and J lost 6, with 23 bases in between. This CDR3 has 17 amino acids. CDR3 in DNA: TGTGCCAGCAGCCCAGGAGTATGGGGGGGCTCTGGCAATGAGCAGTTCTTC. This encodes CASSPGVWGGSGNEQFF.

The CDR3 loop reads CASSLDRVWSGNTIYF. Written as DNA, the CDR3 is TGTGCCAGCAGCCTCGACAGGGTATGGTCTGGAAACACCATATATTTT. The chain joins TRBV11-2 to TRBJ1-3; 7 nucleotides match TRBD1. Germline V gene lookup returns CDR1 SGHAT and CDR2 FQNNGV. This CDR3 spans 16 amino acids. V trimming: 5 bases; J trimming: 1 base; junction bases outside the gene matches: 8.

The chain links TRBV19 to TRBJ2-1; 9 nucleotides match TRBD1. Germline lookup yields CDR1 LNHDA and CDR2 SQIVND (reference sequence). The CDR3 consists of 15 residues. Unmatched junction bases numbered 6, after V lost 5 bases and J lost 4 bases. The CDR3 bases are TGTGCCAGTAGTCTGCCCGGGACAGGGTACAATGAGCAGTTCTTC. It codes for CASSLPGTGYNEQFF. The entire variable domain, with the rest obtained from reference TRBV19 and TRBJ2-1, is as follows: DGGITQSPKYLFRKEGQNVTLSCEQNLNHDAMYWYRQDPGQGLRLIYYSQIVNDFQKGDIAEGYSVSREKKESFPLTVTSAQKNPTAFYLCASSLPGTGYNEQFFGPGTRLTVL.

The chain combines TRBV5-1 with TRBJ2-7; TRBD2 matches at 10 bases. CDR1 is SGHRS and CDR2 is YFSETQ in the germline V gene. There are 15 residues in the CDR3. V dropped 2 bases and J dropped 7; count of bases not matched to a gene: 9. The CDR3 spells CASSFTSGETGEQYF. CDR3 in DNA: TGCGCCAGCAGCTTTACTAGCGGGGAAACGGGGGAGCAGTACTTC.

For this clone: Given the absence of the conserved phenylalanine or tryptophan at the CDR3 end, a read error is likely. The chain couples TRBV5-4 to TRBJ1-2; TRBD1 might be the D (5 bases). Germline loops: CDR1 SGHNT, CDR2 YYREEE (reference sequence). There are 13 residues in the CDR3. The V end lost 6 bases, the J end lost 1 base, and 10 bases lay between the germline ends. CDR3: CASTKTDNYGYTL. CDR3 bases: TGTGCCAGCACAAAGACAGATAACTATGGCTACACCCTC.

This chain joins TRBV3-1 (or the pseudogene TRBV3-2) and TRBJ1-6, with 8 bases matching TRBD1. The V gene end was trimmed by 1 base and the J gene end by 10 bases; junction bases not matched to a gene: 6. Germline V gives CDR1 LGHDT, CDR2 YNNKEL (reference sequence). The CDR3 consists of 15 residues. The CDR3 spells CASSQGQGSRSPLHF. The CDR3 DNA reads TGTGCCAGCAGCCAAGGACAGGGGAGTCGGTCACCCCTCCACTTT.

The chain uses TRBV6-1 and TRBJ1-1; no reliable D call. CDR1 and CDR2 from the germline V gene are MNHNS and SASEGT. Trimming shortened V by 2 bases and J by 3 bases, and 7 bases separated the two germline ends. The length of the CDR3 is 13 residues. CDR3 sequence (DNA): TGTGCCAGCAGTGAAAGGGAGGACACTGAAGCTTTCTTT. This encodes CASSEREDTEAFF.

The gene calls are TRBV18 and TRBJ1-1; TRBD1 matches 7 bases. With V trimmed by 3 bases and J by 5 bases, 6 bases remained unmatched. CDR1 and CDR2 from the germline V gene are KGHSH and LQKENI. This CDR3 has 14 residues. CDR3 DNA: TGTGCCAGCTCACCGCGACAGGGAGAGACTGAAGCTTTCTTT. Its translation is CASSPRQGETEAFF.

This clone was counted a few times. The chain couples TRBV6-5 to TRBJ1-1, with TRBD1 as a possible D gene (6 bases). V lost 10 bases, J lost 6 bases, and 12 bases lay in between. CDR1 is MNHEY and CDR2 is SVGAGI in the germline V gene. This CDR3 is 11 amino acids long. The chain's CDR3 is CATVRGSEAFF. The DNA for the CDR3 is TGTGCCACCGTCAGGGGTTCTGAAGCTTTCTTT.

This clone was counted a few times. The genes are TRBV18 and TRBJ1-5; no clear D gene. Looked up from germline, CDR1 is KGHSH and CDR2 is LQKENI. The length of the CDR3 is 14 residues. Trimming took off 3 bases at V and 2 bases at J, with 8 bases between the two ends. CDR3 nucleotides: TGTGCCAGCTCACCTACATCAGGCAATCAGCCCCAGCATTTT. It yields the protein CASSPTSGNQPQHF. Filled out from reference TRBV18 and TRBJ1-5, the complete variable domain reads NAGVMQNPRHLVRRRGQEARLRCSPMKGHSHVYWYRQLPEEGLKFMVYLQKENIIDESGMPKERFSAEFPKEGPSILRIQQVVRGDSAAYFCASSPTSGNQPQHFGDGTRLSIL.

Concerning this clone: The CDR3 carries no conserved terminal phenylalanine or tryptophan, so it likely arises from a read error. No DNA is shown, since the ends of the CDR3 on it are uncertain; the CDR3 is the one TCRdb lists. The J gene is TRBJ2-7, the V gene TRBV12-1; the table's D gene call, TRBD1, was not cross checked with the DNA. TRBV12-1 corresponds to a pseudogene. The CDR3 comprises 13 residues, both ends counted. CDR3 residues: CASSYCADRGFGI.

This chain connects TRBV5-4 to TRBJ2-7; TRBD1 aligns across 8 bases. V trimming: 4 bases; J trimming: 0 bases; junction bases outside the gene matches: 15. This CDR3 spans 18 amino acids. In germline, CDR1 is SGHNT, CDR2 YYREEE (reference sequence). The CDR3, as DNA: TGTGCCAGCAGCACCGCTAAAAACCGACAGGGGAACTCCTACGAGCAGTACTTC. Translated, it gives CASSTAKNRQGNSYEQYF. Together with reference TRBV5-4 and TRBJ2-7, the CDR3 gives the full variable domain: ETGVTQSPTHLIKTRGQQVTLRCSSQSGHNTVSWYQQALGQGPQFIFQYYREEENGRGNFPPRFSGLQFPNYSSELNVNALELDDSALYLCASSTAKNRQGNSYEQYFGPGTRLTVT.

The V gene is TRBV28, the J gene TRBJ1-2; D ambiguous. The germline gives CDR1 MDHEN, CDR2 SYDVKM. This CDR3 comprises 13 residues. The V end was cut by 5 bases, the J end by 0 bases, with 7 bases between. The CDR3 bases are TGTGCCAGCAGTCCCCCAGCTAACTATGGCTACACCTTC. Its protein is CASSPPANYGYTF.

The genes are TRBV23-1 and TRBJ1-2; TRBD1 matches at 7 bases. TRBV23-1 is sorted into the ORF group, with uncertain function. This CDR3 comprises 16 residues. V lost 4 bases, J lost 6 bases, and 14 bases stayed unmatched. The CDR3 here is CASSPNRGGRGDGYTF. The CDR3, as DNA: TGCGCCAGCAGTCCCAACAGGGGAGGCAGGGGTGATGGCTACACCTTC.

This clone occurred a few times. This chain connects TRBV4-3 to TRBJ2-2; 9 bases are a match to TRBD1. Germline assignment: CDR1 LGHNA and CDR2 YSLEER. CDR3 size: 14 residues. The V and J ends lost 5 bases and 7 bases, in that order; junction bases with no gene match: 5. The CDR3 DNA reads TGCGCCAGCAGCTGGGGACAGGGAAGCGGGGAGCTGTTTTTT. Translated: CASSWGQGSGELFF.

V usage is TRBV12-5 and J usage is TRBJ1-2; 10 bases align to TRBD1. Germline CDR1 LGHNT, CDR2 FRNRAP. V was clipped by 1 base and J by 6 bases; unmatched bases: 5. This CDR3 is 15 amino acids long. CDR3 sequence reads: CASGLGPGQGNGYTF. The CDR3 DNA reads TGTGCTAGTGGTTTGGGCCCGGGACAGGGGAATGGCTACACCTTC. The variable domain in full, completed from reference TRBV12-5 and TRBJ1-2, reads DARVTQTPRHKVTEMGQEVTMRCQPILGHNTVFWYRQTMMQGLELLAYFRNRAPLDDSGMPKDRFSAEMPDATLATLKIQPSEPRDSAVYFCASGLGPGQGNGYTFGSGTRLTVV.

V usage is TRBV9 and J usage is TRBJ2-2; D not certain. There are 13 residues in the CDR3. V was trimmed by 0 bases and J by 6 bases, leaving 6 bases between them. Germline V gene sequence: CDR1 SGDLS, CDR2 YYNGEE. In nucleotides, the CDR3 is TGTGCCAGCAGCGTAGAATCCGCCGGGGAGCTGTTTTTT. Amino acids: CASSVESAGELFF.

The gene calls are TRBV4-3 and TRBJ1-5; no clear D gene. The length of the CDR3 is 13 residues. Germline CDR1 reads LGHNA; CDR2 reads YSLEER. Between the trimmed V and J ends, which lost 0 bases and 5 bases, there was a span of 5 bases. This CDR3 is CASSQDPYQPQHF. The CDR3 region has the DNA TGCGCCAGCAGCCAAGATCCCTATCAGCCCCAGCATTTT.